A selection of T cell receptor beta chains follows, all from one sample in a study of T-cell reconstitution after alpha-beta-depleted transplantation in children. TCRdb called the PCR reads again in MiXCR, with one record for every CDR3 protein. The sample consists of 200,000 to 250,000 distinct CDR3 sequences, approximately 10% of them appearing once. This material consisted of PBMCs from the stem cell graft donor, taken from the stem cell graft. The source of these receptors is a human donor who donated a stem cell graft to a child with acute lymphoblastic leukemia. Each CDR3 is given with its conserved first and last residue. D genes are given only for firm matches. For some rows the clone size is stated as once, few or many, or as a class when expanded; others skip it.

clone size: medium-sized; D gene: -; J gene: TRBJ1-2; V gene: TRBV12-3/TRBV12-4; CDR3 protein: CASSRIRAINYGYTF; CDR3 DNA: TGTGCCAGCAGTCGTATCCGGGCCATCAACTATGGCTACACCTTC
clone size: -; D gene: -; J gene: TRBJ2-7; V gene: TRBV2; CDR3 protein: CASSEARGRVYEQYF; CDR3 DNA: TGTGCCAGCAGTGAGGCCCGGGGGCGCGTCTACGAGCAGTACTTC
clone size: many; D gene: -; J gene: TRBJ1-2; V gene: TRBV20-1; CDR3 protein: CSARRDTNYGYTF; CDR3 DNA: TGCAGTGCTAGGAGGGACACAAACTATGGCTACACCTTC
clone size: many; D gene: -; J gene: TRBJ2-7; V gene: TRBV5-5; CDR3 protein: CASSFGSSYEQYF; CDR3 DNA: TGTGCCAGCAGCTTCGGCAGCTCCTACGAGCAGTACTTC
clone size: -; D gene: -; J gene: TRBJ2-5; V gene: TRBV20-1; CDR3 protein: CSARGAPGTKTQYF; CDR3 DNA: TGCAGTGCCCGCGGGGCCCCAGGAACGAAGACCCAGTACTTC
clone size: few; D gene: -; J gene: TRBJ1-1; V gene: TRBV4-3; CDR3 protein: CASSQDRSFNTEAFF; CDR3 DNA: TGCGCCAGCAGCCAAGATCGCAGCTTTAACACTGAAGCTTTCTTT
clone size: many; D gene: -; J gene: TRBJ2-3; V gene: TRBV12-3/TRBV12-4; CDR3 protein: CASSRDGFTDTQYF; CDR3 DNA: TGTGCCAGCAGCCGGGACGGATTCACAGATACGCAGTATTTT
clone size: -; D gene: TRBD1; J gene: TRBJ1-1; V gene: TRBV5-1; CDR3 protein: CASRTGGDNTEAFF; CDR3 DNA: TGCGCCAGCAGGACAGGGGGTGATAACACTGAAGCTTTCTTT
clone size: few; D gene: TRBD1; J gene: TRBJ1-2; V gene: TRBV6-5; CDR3 protein: CASSYITSGTGEGYTF; CDR3 DNA: TGTGCCAGCAGTTACATTACATCCGGGACAGGGGAAGGCTACACCTTC
clone size: many; D gene: -; J gene: TRBJ2-3; V gene: TRBV18; CDR3 protein: CASSLRQSTDTQYF; CDR3 DNA: TGTGCCAGCTCACTCCGACAGAGCACAGATACGCAGTATTTT
clone size: -; D gene: TRBD2; J gene: TRBJ2-5; V gene: TRBV3-1; CDR3 protein: CASSQVLAGGHEETQYF; CDR3 DNA: TGTGCCAGCAGCCAAGTCCTAGCGGGGGGCCATGAAGAGACCCAGTACTTC
clone size: many; D gene: -; J gene: TRBJ2-2; V gene: TRBV29-1; CDR3 protein: CSVPTSPGALTGELFF; CDR3 DNA: TGCAGCGTTCCCACGTCCCCAGGGGCTCTTACCGGGGAGCTGTTTTTT
clone size: many; D gene: -; J gene: TRBJ2-3; V gene: TRBV20-1; CDR3 protein: CSGRDLRWNTDTQYF; CDR3 DNA: TGCAGTGGCCGTGATCTAAGGTGGAACACAGATACGCAGTATTTT
clone size: -; D gene: -; J gene: TRBJ1-4; V gene: TRBV5-1; CDR3 protein: CASSESTGVVGQKLFF; CDR3 DNA: TGCGCCAGCAGCGAGAGCACCGGAGTCGTTGGGCAAAAACTGTTTTTT
clone size: many; D gene: -; J gene: TRBJ2-2; V gene: TRBV12-3/TRBV12-4; CDR3 protein: CASIFLDTGELFF; CDR3 DNA: TGTGCCAGTATCTTCCTGGACACCGGGGAGCTGTTTTTT
clone size: few; D gene: TRBD1; J gene: TRBJ2-7; V gene: TRBV3-1; CDR3 protein: CASSRGTGPYEQYF; CDR3 DNA: TGTGCCAGCAGCCGAGGGACAGGGCCCTACGAGCAGTACTTC
clone size: -; D gene: TRBD2; J gene: TRBJ2-1; V gene: TRBV10-3; CDR3 protein: CAIRGTSGDNEQFF; CDR3 DNA: TGTGCCATCAGGGGGACTAGCGGAGATAATGAGCAGTTCTTC
clone size: -; D gene: TRBD2; J gene: TRBJ2-1; V gene: TRBV4-3; CDR3 protein: CASSQTSGGEDEQFF; CDR3 DNA: TGCGCCAGCAGCCAAACTAGCGGGGGCGAGGATGAGCAGTTCTTC
clone size: many; D gene: TRBD1; J gene: TRBJ2-2; V gene: TRBV5-1; CDR3 protein: CASSDRAVTGELFF; CDR3 DNA: TGCGCCAGCAGCGACAGGGCAGTGACCGGGGAGCTGTTTTTT
clone size: -; D gene: TRBD2; J gene: TRBJ2-7; V gene: TRBV5-1; CDR3 protein: CASSLRGVSYEQYF; CDR3 DNA: TGCGCCAGCAGTCTGCGGGGGGTCTCCTACGAGCAGTACTTC
clone size: -; D gene: -; J gene: TRBJ1-1; V gene: TRBV2; CDR3 protein: CASSGGGLVWGTEAFF; CDR3 DNA: TGTGCCAGCAGTGGAGGAGGTTTAGTCTGGGGCACTGAAGCTTTCTTT
clone size: -; D gene: -; J gene: TRBJ1-2; V gene: TRBV20-1; CDR3 protein: CSAGSANYGYTF; CDR3 DNA: TGCAGTGCAGGGTCAGCTAACTATGGCTACACCTTC
clone size: -; D gene: TRBD2; J gene: TRBJ2-1; V gene: TRBV5-1; CDR3 protein: CASSLAGGGSSYNEQFF; CDR3 DNA: TGCGCCAGCAGCTTGGCTGGGGGGGGGAGCTCCTACAATGAGCAGTTCTTC
clone size: few; D gene: -; J gene: TRBJ2-7; V gene: TRBV10-2; CDR3 protein: CASTPGTKTYEQYF; CDR3 DNA: TGCGCCAGCACCCCGGGGACGAAGACCTACGAGCAGTACTTC
clone size: many; D gene: TRBD2; J gene: TRBJ2-5; V gene: TRBV20-1; CDR3 protein: CSARDWGRGGRQETQYF; CDR3 DNA: TGCAGTGCTAGAGATTGGGGGCGGGGGGGAAGACAAGAGACCCAGTACTTC
clone size: few; D gene: TRBD1; J gene: TRBJ1-4; V gene: TRBV20-1; CDR3 protein: CSASEGQGSNEKLFF; CDR3 DNA: TGCAGTGCTAGTGAGGGACAGGGTTCTAATGAAAAACTGTTTTTT
clone size: many; D gene: TRBD2; J gene: TRBJ2-7; V gene: TRBV2; CDR3 protein: CASIPAGNAYEQYF; CDR3 DNA: TGTGCCAGCATTCCAGCGGGGAATGCCTACGAGCAGTACTTC
clone size: -; D gene: -; J gene: TRBJ2-1; V gene: TRBV4-2; CDR3 protein: CASSPSPLWAYNEQFF; CDR3 DNA: TGTGCCAGCAGCCCCTCGCCCCTCTGGGCCTACAATGAGCAGTTCTTC
clone size: few; D gene: -; J gene: TRBJ1-4; V gene: TRBV20-1; CDR3 protein: CSARAGMDEKLFF; CDR3 DNA: TGCAGTGCTAGGGCAGGGATGGATGAAAAACTGTTTTTT
clone size: -; D gene: -; J gene: TRBJ2-5; V gene: TRBV20-1; CDR3 protein: CSARGPGETQYF; CDR3 DNA: TGCAGTGCTAGAGGTCCGGGGGAGACCCAGTACTTC
clone size: few; D gene: -; J gene: TRBJ1-2; V gene: TRBV5-5; CDR3 protein: CASSWRRDPNPYGYTF; CDR3 DNA: TGTGCCAGCAGCTGGCGCCGGGACCCAAATCCTTATGGCTACACCTTC
clone size: many; D gene: -; J gene: TRBJ1-1; V gene: TRBV7-9; CDR3 protein: CASSFDLGTNTEAFF; CDR3 DNA: TGTGCCAGCAGCTTTGATCTGGGGACGAACACTGAAGCTTTCTTT
clone size: -; D gene: -; J gene: TRBJ1-5; V gene: TRBV20-1; CDR3 protein: CSARRTADNQPQHF; CDR3 DNA: TGCAGTGCTAGAAGGACAGCAGATAATCAGCCCCAGCATTTT
clone size: many; D gene: TRBD1; J gene: TRBJ1-2; V gene: TRBV4-3; CDR3 protein: CASSREIQWTGGYGYTF; CDR3 DNA: TGCGCCAGCAGTCGGGAAATTCAATGGACAGGGGGCTATGGCTACACCTTC
clone size: few; D gene: -; J gene: TRBJ2-5; V gene: TRBV6-2/TRBV6-3; CDR3 protein: CASSYSGDPGAETQYF; CDR3 DNA: TGTGCCAGCAGTTACTCGGGGGACCCCGGTGCGGAGACCCAGTACTTC
clone size: -; D gene: -; J gene: TRBJ1-1; V gene: TRBV6-5; CDR3 protein: CASSLQATGTEAFF; CDR3 DNA: TGTGCCAGCAGTCTACAGGCCACGGGGACTGAAGCTTTCTTT
clone size: few; D gene: TRBD2; J gene: TRBJ2-1; V gene: TRBV7-2; CDR3 protein: CASSLGRRGGSYNEQFF; CDR3 DNA: TGTGCCAGCAGCTTAGGACGGCGGGGGGGTTCCTACAATGAGCAGTTCTTC
clone size: -; D gene: -; J gene: TRBJ2-6; V gene: TRBV7-2; CDR3 protein: CASSYPQLGGGAQVSGANVLTF; CDR3 DNA: TGTGCCAGCAGCTATCCACAGTTGGGAGGGGGGGCGCAGGTCTCTGGGGCCAACGTCCTGACTTTC
clone size: -; D gene: -; J gene: TRBJ1-1; V gene: TRBV5-6; CDR3 protein: CASKETQNTEAFF; CDR3 DNA: TGTGCCAGCAAAGAGACACAGAACACTGAAGCTTTCTTT
clone size: medium-sized; D gene: TRBD1; J gene: TRBJ2-1; V gene: TRBV27; CDR3 protein: CASGNAGTGRNNEQFF; CDR3 DNA: TGTGCCAGCGGAAACGCCGGGACAGGGAGAAACAATGAGCAGTTCTTC
clone size: -; D gene: -; J gene: TRBJ1-2; V gene: TRBV29-1; CDR3 protein: CSGRSGNYGYTF; CDR3 DNA: TGCAGCGGCAGATCGGGGAACTATGGCTACACCTTC
clone size: -; D gene: -; J gene: TRBJ2-1; V gene: TRBV15; CDR3 protein: CATSQRRGPSSYNEQFF; CDR3 DNA: TGTGCCACCAGCCAAAGGAGGGGCCCAAGCTCCTACAATGAGCAGTTCTTC
clone size: -; D gene: -; J gene: TRBJ2-2; V gene: TRBV7-7; CDR3 protein: CASSLRDIFSTGELFF; CDR3 DNA: TGTGCCAGCAGCCTTAGGGACATCTTCAGCACCGGGGAGCTGTTTTTT